This TCR beta chain was sequenced for a study of shared clonotypes between healthy human individuals. Concerning this clone: Other DNA variants within this sample encode the same CDR3.

Naive-designated CD8 cells lacked CD45RO, were positively enriched for CCR7, and omitted terminally differentiated effector memory CD45RA+ cells. Investigators spread the genomic DNA of each subset evenly over several immunoSEQ plates. The repertoire was sequenced with immunoSEQ multiplex PCR; TCRdb's copy has only in-frame clones and lacks some. Of roughly 2,000,000 clones listed, around 95% were seen once; the top ten hold approximately 1.6%. The CDR3 is 15 amino acids. Trimming cost V 3 bases and J 2 bases; bases outside gene matches: 2. CDR1 and CDR2 from the germline V gene are LNHDA and SQIVND (reference sequence).

Sequencing was done on a sample of naive CD8+ T cells from PBMCs. The TCR sequence derives from a young man in good health. Some clones in this sample may be carry-over from other donors' samples. This chain connects TRBV19 to TRBJ2-1, with 9 bases identical to TRBD2. CDR3 sequence reads: CASSIAGGPYNEQFF. CDR3 DNA sequence: TGTGCCAGTAGTATCGCGGGGGGGCCCTACAATGAGCAGTTCTTC.